This entry lists 3 T cell receptor beta chains sequenced from one sample in a study of cytomegalovirus exposure and HLA in healthy donors. Clones were sequenced by immunoSEQ multiplex PCR, and TCRdb holds only the in-frame ones, with some missing. This sample yields about 200,000 clones, of which around 80% are seen a single time; 0.95% to 1.5% belongs to the top ten. The sample taken for sequencing was PBMCs. The source of these receptors is a woman aged 30 to 39 in good health and CMV-seronegative.

The V and J genes are TRBV30 and TRBJ2-7; D is unresolved. V was shortened by 7 bases and J by 0 bases, with 10 bases between the two germline ends. There are 12 residues in the CDR3. Germline V gene lookup returns CDR1 GTSNPN and CDR2 SVGIG (reference sequence). DNA of the CDR3: TGTGCCTCCTCGCCGGGCTCCTACGAGCAGTACTTC. The encoded protein is CASSPGSYEQYF.

The rearrangement joins TRBV5-4 to TRBJ2-7; 11 positions agree with TRBD1. V dropped 0 bases and J dropped 3; count of bases not matched to a gene: 5. Germline CDR1 and CDR2: SGHNT and YYREEE (reference sequence). The CDR3 consists of 16 residues. The CDR3 DNA sequence: TGTGCCAGCAGCTTGGGGCCGGGACAGGGGGACTACGAGCAGTACTTC. It specifies CASSLGPGQGDYEQYF.

About this clone itself: At the DNA level, this CDR3 is encoded by other sequences in the same sample as well. The J gene is TRBJ2-1, the V gene TRBV2; 10 bases fit TRBD1. Germline V CDR1 and CDR2: SNHLY, FYNNEI. V was pared by 5 bases and J by 7 bases, with 5 bases of the junction left unmatched. The CDR3 is 14 residues long. The chain's CDR3 is CASSRDRGLNEQFF. As DNA, the CDR3 is TGTGCCAGCAGTCGGGACAGGGGTCTAAATGAGCAGTTCTTC.